The TCR beta chain described here comes from a study of human T cells and chemical hapten exposure. Study results and caveats: Expanded TCR counts at PT1 went up together with patch test score, a positive correlation. All donors were alopecia patients, so their immunity may differ from that of healthy people. Significantly more large CDR3 similarity clusters were formed by expanded TCRs than by controls.

About this clonotype itself: As yet, its antigen is unknown.

MiXCR was run by TCRdb on the RACE reads, yielding one entry per CDR3 protein. The table includes a few hundred thousand distinct CDR3 sequences, 5.5% detected once. Indicated time point: pre-sensitization, week 0. Treatment reported: therapeutic diphenylcyclopropenone sensitization with weekly scalp DPC. Each patch test followed a blood draw. With 6 bases clipped from V and 1 base from J, the junction kept 5 bases outside the gene matches. CDR3 length: 14 residues. The germline gives CDR1 SNHLY, CDR2 FYNNEI. The clonotype comes from a woman in her late teens or twenties with alopecia areata. Some clones in this sample may be carry-over from other donors' samples. This chain links TRBV2 with TRBJ1-1; 7 nucleotides agree with TRBD1. The sequencing here drew on whole blood, taken in connection with sensitization to the hapten diphenylcyclopropenone (DPC). This chain's CDR3 is CASRVDRENTEAFF. In DNA, the CDR3 is TGTGCCAGCAGGGTTGACAGGGAGAACACTGAAGCTTTCTTT.